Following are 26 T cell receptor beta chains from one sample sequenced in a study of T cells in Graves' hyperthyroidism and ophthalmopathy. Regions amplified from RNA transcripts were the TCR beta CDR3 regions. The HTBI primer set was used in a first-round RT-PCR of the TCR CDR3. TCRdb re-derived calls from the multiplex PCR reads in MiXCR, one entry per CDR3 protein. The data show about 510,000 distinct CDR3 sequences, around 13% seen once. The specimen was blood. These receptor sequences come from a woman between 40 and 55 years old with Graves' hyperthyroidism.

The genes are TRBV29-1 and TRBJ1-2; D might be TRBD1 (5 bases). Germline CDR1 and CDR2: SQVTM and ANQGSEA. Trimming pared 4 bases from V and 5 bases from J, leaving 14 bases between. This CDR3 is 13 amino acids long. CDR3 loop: CSVAPGTAYGYTF. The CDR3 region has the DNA TGCAGCGTTGCCCCCGGGACGGCTTATGGCTACACCTTC.

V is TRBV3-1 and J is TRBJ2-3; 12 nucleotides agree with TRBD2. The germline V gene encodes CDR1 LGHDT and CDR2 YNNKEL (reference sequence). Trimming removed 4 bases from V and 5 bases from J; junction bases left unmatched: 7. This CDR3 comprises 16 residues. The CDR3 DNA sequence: TGTGCCAGCAGCCTAGTGTCTAGCGGGAGGGTAGATACGCAGTATTTT. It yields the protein CASSLVSSGRVDTQYF.

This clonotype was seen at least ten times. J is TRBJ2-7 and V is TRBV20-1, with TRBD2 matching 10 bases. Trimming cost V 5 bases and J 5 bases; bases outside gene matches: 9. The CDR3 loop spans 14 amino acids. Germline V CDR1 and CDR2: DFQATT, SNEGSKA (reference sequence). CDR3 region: CSAPISGRLDEQYF. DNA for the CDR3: TGCAGTGCTCCGATTAGCGGGAGGCTGGACGAGCAGTACTTC.

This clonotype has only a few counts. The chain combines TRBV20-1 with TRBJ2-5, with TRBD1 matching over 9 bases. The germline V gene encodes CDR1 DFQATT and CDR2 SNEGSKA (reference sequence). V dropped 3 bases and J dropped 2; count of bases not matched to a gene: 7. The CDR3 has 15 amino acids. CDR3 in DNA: TGCAGTGCTAGTGGGGGACAGGGTCATCAAGAGACCCAGTACTTC. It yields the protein CSASGGQGHQETQYF.

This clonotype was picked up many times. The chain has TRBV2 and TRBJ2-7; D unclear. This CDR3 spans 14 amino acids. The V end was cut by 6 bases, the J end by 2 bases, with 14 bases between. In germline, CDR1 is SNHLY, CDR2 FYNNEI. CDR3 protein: CASRQTFSAYEQYF. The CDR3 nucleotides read TGTGCCAGCAGACAAACGTTTTCTGCCTACGAGCAGTACTTC.

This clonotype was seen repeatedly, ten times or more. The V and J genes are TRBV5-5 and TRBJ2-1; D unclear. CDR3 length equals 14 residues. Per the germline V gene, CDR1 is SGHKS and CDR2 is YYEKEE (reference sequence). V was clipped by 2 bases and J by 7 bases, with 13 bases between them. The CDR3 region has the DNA TGTGCCAGCAGCTTCGGGTATGTGGGGAATGAGCAGTTCTTC. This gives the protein CASSFGYVGNEQFF.

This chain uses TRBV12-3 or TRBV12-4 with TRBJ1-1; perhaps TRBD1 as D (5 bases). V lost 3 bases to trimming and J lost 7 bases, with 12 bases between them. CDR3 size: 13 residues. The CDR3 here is CASSFGGGFEAFF. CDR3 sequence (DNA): TGTGCCAGCAGTTTCGGCGGGGGATTTGAAGCTTTCTTT.

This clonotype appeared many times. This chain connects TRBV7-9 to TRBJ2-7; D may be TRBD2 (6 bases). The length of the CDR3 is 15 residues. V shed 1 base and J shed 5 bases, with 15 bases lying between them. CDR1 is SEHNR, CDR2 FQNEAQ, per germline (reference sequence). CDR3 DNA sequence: TGTGCCAGCAGCTTAGATCGGACCGGGAGCGACGAGCAGTACTTC. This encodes CASSLDRTGSDEQYF.

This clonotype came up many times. The CDR3 DNA reads as TGTGCCAGCAGCCCAAGCGGGACAGGGGTCTATGAGCAGTTCTTC. It codes for CASSPSGTGVYEQFF. The chain employs TRBV7-3 and TRBJ2-1; 10 nucleotides agree with TRBD1. Germline V CDR1 and CDR2: SGHTA, FQGTGA. The V segment lost 5 bases and the J segment 8 bases; nucleotides outside the gene matches: 9. The CDR3 totals 15 residues. The whole variable domain, remainder taken from reference TRBV7-3 and TRBJ2-1, is GAGVSQTPSNKVTEKGKYVELRCDPISGHTALYWYRQSLGQGPEFLIYFQGTGAADDSGLPNDRFFAVRPEGSVSTLKIQRTERGDSAVYLCASSPSGTGVYEQFFGPGTRLTVL.

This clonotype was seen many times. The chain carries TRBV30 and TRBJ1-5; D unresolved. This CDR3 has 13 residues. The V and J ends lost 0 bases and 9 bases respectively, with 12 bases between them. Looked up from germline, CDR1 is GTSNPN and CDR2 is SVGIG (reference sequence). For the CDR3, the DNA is TGTGCCTGGAGTGTTGGCAGTCTATTGCCCCAGCATTTT. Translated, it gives CAWSVGSLLPQHF.

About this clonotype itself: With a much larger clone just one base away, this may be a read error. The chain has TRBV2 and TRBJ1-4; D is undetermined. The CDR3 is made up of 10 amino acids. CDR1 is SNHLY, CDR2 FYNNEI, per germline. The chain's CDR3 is CASRNEKLSF. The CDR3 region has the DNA TGTGCCAGTCGAAATGAAAAACTGTCTTTT.

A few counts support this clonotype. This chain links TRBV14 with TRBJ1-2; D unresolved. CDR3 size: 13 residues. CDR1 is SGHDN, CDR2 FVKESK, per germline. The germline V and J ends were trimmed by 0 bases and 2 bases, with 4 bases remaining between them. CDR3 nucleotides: TGTGCCAGCAGCCAAGACAGAAACTATGGCTACACCTTC. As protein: CASSQDRNYGYTF.

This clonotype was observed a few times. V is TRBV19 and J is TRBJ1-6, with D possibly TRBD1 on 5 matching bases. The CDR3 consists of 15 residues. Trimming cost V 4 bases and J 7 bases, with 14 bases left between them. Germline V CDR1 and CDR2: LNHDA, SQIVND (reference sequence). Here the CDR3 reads CASSTHDRKNSPLHF. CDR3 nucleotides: TGTGCCAGTAGTACCCACGACAGAAAAAATTCACCCCTCCACTTT.

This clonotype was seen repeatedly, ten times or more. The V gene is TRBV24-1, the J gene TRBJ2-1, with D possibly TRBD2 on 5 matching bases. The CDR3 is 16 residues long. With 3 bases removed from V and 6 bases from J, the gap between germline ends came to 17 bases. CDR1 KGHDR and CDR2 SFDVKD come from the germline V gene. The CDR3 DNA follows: TGTGCCACCAGTGATCCCGTGGGAACGGGGAGCAATGAGCAGTTCTTC. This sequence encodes CATSDPVGTGSNEQFF.

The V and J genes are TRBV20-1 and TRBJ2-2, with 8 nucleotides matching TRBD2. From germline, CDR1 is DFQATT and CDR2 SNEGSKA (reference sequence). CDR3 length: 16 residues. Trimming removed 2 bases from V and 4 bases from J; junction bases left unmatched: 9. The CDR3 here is CSARSQTGGGTGELFF. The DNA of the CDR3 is TGCAGTGCTAGAAGCCAGACGGGGGGGGGCACCGGGGAGCTGTTTTTT.

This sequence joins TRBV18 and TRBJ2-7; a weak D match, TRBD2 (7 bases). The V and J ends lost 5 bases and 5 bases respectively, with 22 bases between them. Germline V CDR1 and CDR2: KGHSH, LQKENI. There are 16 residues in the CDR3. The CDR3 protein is CASSSILGGTPHEQYF. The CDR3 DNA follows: TGTGCCAGCTCATCCATCCTCGGGGGGACACCTCACGAGCAGTACTTC. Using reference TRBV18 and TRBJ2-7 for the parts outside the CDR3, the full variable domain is NAGVMQNPRHLVRRRGQEARLRCSPMKGHSHVYWYRQLPEEGLKFMVYLQKENIIDESGMPKERFSAEFPKEGPSILRIQQVVRGDSAAYFCASSSILGGTPHEQYFGPGTRLTVT.

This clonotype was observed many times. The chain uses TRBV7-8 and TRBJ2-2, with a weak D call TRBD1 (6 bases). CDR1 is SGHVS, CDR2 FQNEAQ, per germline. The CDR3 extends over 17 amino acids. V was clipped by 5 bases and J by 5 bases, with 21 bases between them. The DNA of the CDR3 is TGTGCCAGCAGCCTCTACTTCGGCGACAGGACGACCGGGGAGCTGTTTTTT. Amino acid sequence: CASSLYFGDRTTGELFF. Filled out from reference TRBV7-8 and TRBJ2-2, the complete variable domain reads GAGVSQSPRYKVAKRGQDVALRCDPISGHVSLFWYQQALGQGPEFLTYFQNEAQLDKSGLPSDRFFAERPEGSVSTLKIQRTQQEDSAVYLCASSLYFGDRTTGELFFGEGSRLTVL.

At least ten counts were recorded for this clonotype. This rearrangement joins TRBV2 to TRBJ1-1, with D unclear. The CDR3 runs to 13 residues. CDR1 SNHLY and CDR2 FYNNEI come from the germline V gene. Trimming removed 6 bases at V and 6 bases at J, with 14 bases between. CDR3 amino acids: CASSEPLRSEAFF. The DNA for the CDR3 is TGTGCCAGCAGCGAACCCCTGCGGTCTGAAGCTTTCTTT.

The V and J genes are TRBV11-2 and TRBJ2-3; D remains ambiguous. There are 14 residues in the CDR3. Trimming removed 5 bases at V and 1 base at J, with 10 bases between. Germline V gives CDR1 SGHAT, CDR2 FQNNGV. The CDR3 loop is CASSRRAGTDTQYF. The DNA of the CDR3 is TGTGCCAGCAGCCGCCGAGCTGGCACAGATACGCAGTATTTT.

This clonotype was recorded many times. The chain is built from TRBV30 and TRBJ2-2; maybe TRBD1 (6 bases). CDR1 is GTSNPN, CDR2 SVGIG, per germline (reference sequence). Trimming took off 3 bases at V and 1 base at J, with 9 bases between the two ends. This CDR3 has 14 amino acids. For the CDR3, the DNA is TGTGCCTGGAGACGACAGGAGAACACCGGGGAGCTGTTTTTT. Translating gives CAWRRQENTGELFF.

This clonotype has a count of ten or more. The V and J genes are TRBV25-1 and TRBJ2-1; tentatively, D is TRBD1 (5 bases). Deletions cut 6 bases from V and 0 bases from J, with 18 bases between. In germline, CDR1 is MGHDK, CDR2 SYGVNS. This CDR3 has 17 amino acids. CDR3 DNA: TGTGCCAGCAGGCGCCCCGGAACAGGAAGCTCCTACAATGAGCAGTTCTTC. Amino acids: CASRRPGTGSSYNEQFF.

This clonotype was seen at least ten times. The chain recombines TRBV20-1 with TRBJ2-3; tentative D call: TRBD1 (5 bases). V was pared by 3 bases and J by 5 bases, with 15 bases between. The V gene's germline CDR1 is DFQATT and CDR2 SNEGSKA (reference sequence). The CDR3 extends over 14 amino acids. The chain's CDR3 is CSARRWGGIDTQYF. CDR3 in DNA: TGCAGTGCTAGGCGCTGGGGCGGAATAGATACGCAGTATTTT.

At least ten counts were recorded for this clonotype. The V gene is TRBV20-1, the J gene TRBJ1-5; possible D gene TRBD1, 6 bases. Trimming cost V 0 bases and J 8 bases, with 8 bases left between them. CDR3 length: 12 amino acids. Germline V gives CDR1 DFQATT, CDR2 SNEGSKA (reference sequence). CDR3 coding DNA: TGCAGTGCTAGAGATGGGGACAAGCCCCAGCATTTT. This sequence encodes CSARDGDKPQHF.

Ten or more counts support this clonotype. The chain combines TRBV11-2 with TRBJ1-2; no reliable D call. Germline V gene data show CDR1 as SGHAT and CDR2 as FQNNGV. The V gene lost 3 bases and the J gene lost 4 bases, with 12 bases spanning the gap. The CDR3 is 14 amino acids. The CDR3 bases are TGTGCCAGCAGCTTTTCCAGAGCCCGCTATGGCTACACCTTC. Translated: CASSFSRARYGYTF.

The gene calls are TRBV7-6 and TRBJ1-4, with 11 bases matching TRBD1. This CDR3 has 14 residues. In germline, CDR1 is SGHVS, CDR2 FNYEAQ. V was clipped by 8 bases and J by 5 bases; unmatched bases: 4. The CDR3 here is CASGQGAQNEKLFF. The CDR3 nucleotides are TGTGCCAGCGGACAGGGGGCACAGAATGAAAAACTGTTTTTT.

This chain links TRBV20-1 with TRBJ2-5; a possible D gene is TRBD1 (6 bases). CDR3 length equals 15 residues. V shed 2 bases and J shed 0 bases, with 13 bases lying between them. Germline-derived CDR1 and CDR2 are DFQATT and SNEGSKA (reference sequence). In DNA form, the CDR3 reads TGCAGTGCTAGACTCCCGGACAGAAACCAAGAGACCCAGTACTTC. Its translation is CSARLPDRNQETQYF.